The 28 T cell receptor beta chains below come from one sample, sequenced in a study of CD8 T cells in Susac syndrome. RNA was extracted with the RNeasy kit, and a quantity of about 0.5 to 1 ug was reverse transcribed using random hexamers. TCRdb itself ran the immunoSEQ multiplex PCR reads through MiXCR, one entry per CDR3 protein. The data show about 240,000 distinct CDR3 sequences, with less than 96% seen just once and under 0.12% held by the top ten. The sequenced material came from CD4+ T cells from PBMCs. These TCRs come from a human donor with Susac syndrome.

The V call is TRBV29-1, the J call TRBJ2-4; no clear D gene. The length of the CDR3 is 14 residues. The V and J ends lost 5 bases and 3 bases respectively, with 14 bases between them. The V gene's germline CDR1 is SQVTM and CDR2 ANQGSEA. In DNA form, the CDR3 reads TGCAGCGTTTCTAAGTCCGTAGTCAAAAACATTCAGTACTTC. Translation gives CSVSKSVVKNIQYF.

The chain uses TRBV7-8 and TRBJ2-7, with TRBD1 as a possible D gene (6 bases). The CDR3 is 14 amino acids. Trimming took off 7 bases at V and 3 bases at J, with 16 bases between the two ends. Germline CDR1 and CDR2: SGHVS and FQNEAQ. DNA for the CDR3: TGTGCCAGCACCCGGGACAAGAACGTCTACGAGCAGTACTTC. Its translation is CASTRDKNVYEQYF. The whole variable domain, filled in from reference TRBV7-8 and TRBJ2-7, reads GAGVSQSPRYKVAKRGQDVALRCDPISGHVSLFWYQQALGQGPEFLTYFQNEAQLDKSGLPSDRFFAERPEGSVSTLKIQRTQQEDSAVYLCASTRDKNVYEQYFGPGTRLTVT.

V usage is TRBV30 and J usage is TRBJ2-1; either TRBD1 or TRBD2 may supply D (6 bases each). Germline V gives CDR1 GTSNPN, CDR2 SVGIG (reference sequence). The CDR3 covers 14 residues. Trimming shortened V by 1 base and J by 7 bases, and 14 bases separated the two germline ends. For the CDR3, the DNA is TGTGCCTGGAGTGGGGGGGCCTCGGGGAATGAGCAGTTCTTC. Its protein is CAWSGGASGNEQFF.

This clonotype was picked up one time. The chain is built from TRBV12-3 or TRBV12-4 and TRBJ1-1; 7 bases agree with TRBD1. The J segment lost 0 bases and the V segment lost 8 bases, leaving 12 bases of the junction unmatched. This CDR3 contains 16 residues. For the CDR3, the DNA is TGTGCCAGCCGCTTGGACGACAGGGTGGTGAACACTGAAGCTTTCTTT. Protein product: CASRLDDRVVNTEAFF.

This clonotype occurred once. The chain combines TRBV6-5 with TRBJ1-2; tentative D call: TRBD1 (6 bases). Germline CDR1 and CDR2: MNHEY and SVGAGI. V was cut by 6 bases and J by 8 bases, with 13 bases left in between. The CDR3 spans 12 residues. In DNA form, the CDR3 reads TGTGCCAGCAGGAGGGGGGGTCGAGGCTACACCTTC. Translated, it gives CASRRGGRGYTF.

The V call is TRBV20-1, the J call TRBJ1-5; TRBD1 matches at 7 bases. This CDR3 contains 15 residues. From germline, CDR1 is DFQATT and CDR2 SNEGSKA (reference sequence). J gave up 1 base and V 3 bases, and 6 bases lay outside the gene matches. The chain's CDR3 is CSASRQGPSNQPQHF. The CDR3 region has the DNA TGCAGTGCTAGCCGACAGGGACCAAGCAATCAGCCCCAGCATTTT.

V and J are TRBV18 and TRBJ2-1; TRBD2 is a possible D gene (7 bases). Germline V gene sequence: CDR1 KGHSH, CDR2 LQKENI. This CDR3 has 17 amino acids. Trimming cost V 0 bases and J 1 base, with 13 bases left between them. As DNA, the CDR3 is TGTGCCAGCTCACCACCCTCGGGGGGCGCGTCCTACAATGAGCAGTTCTTC. Translated: CASSPPSGGASYNEQFF.

V is TRBV10-3 and J is TRBJ1-5; D is ambiguous. Germline CDR1 and CDR2: ENHRY and SYGVKD. V was shortened by 0 bases and J by 3 bases, with 15 bases between the two germline ends. The CDR3 covers 17 residues. CDR3 in DNA: TGTGCCATCAGTGAGTCCGGTGTCATGGGGATCAATCAGCCCCAGCATTTT. This translates into CAISESGVMGINQPQHF.

This chain joins TRBV12-3 or TRBV12-4 and TRBJ1-1, with 8 bases aligning to TRBD1. The CDR3 loop spans 15 amino acids. Germline trimming cut 5 bases from V and 3 bases from J; bases unmatched to any gene: 8. The CDR3 protein is CASSAGQGWDTEAFF. The CDR3 DNA is TGTGCCAGCAGTGCCGGACAGGGATGGGACACTGAAGCTTTCTTT.

The chain recombines TRBV5-4 with TRBJ1-1; TRBD1 matches 7 bases. This CDR3 comprises 14 residues. Germline CDR1 reads SGHNT; CDR2 reads YYREEE (reference sequence). Unmatched junction bases numbered 3, after V lost 1 base and J lost 3 bases. The CDR3 nucleotides read TGTGCCAGCAGCTTGAACAGGGGTGACACTGAAGCTTTCTTT. Translation: CASSLNRGDTEAFF.

The chain links TRBV4-1 to TRBJ1-4, with D unresolved. Trimming shortened V by 1 base and J by 8 bases, and 8 bases separated the two germline ends. The length of the CDR3 is 13 residues. CDR1 is MGHRA, CDR2 YSYEKL, per germline. The CDR3 region has the DNA TGCGCCAGCAGCCAAGGGCTAATCGAAAAACTGTTTTTT. Translating it yields CASSQGLIEKLFF.

V is TRBV6-5 and J is TRBJ1-1; D may be TRBD1 (5 bases). V shed 7 bases and J shed 4 bases, with 19 bases lying between them. In germline, CDR1 is MNHEY, CDR2 SVGAGI. This CDR3 spans 15 amino acids. CDR3 bases: TGTGCCAGCACCAACGGGGGGGGGAGGGTCACTGAAGCTTTCTTT. It codes for CASTNGGGRVTEAFF.

The table lists this clonotype with a count of one. The rearrangement uses TRBV14 and TRBJ1-1; the D gene is possibly TRBD1 (5 bases). The germline CDR1 and CDR2 sequences are SGHDN and FVKESK. The CDR3 sequence is 14 residues long. With 6 bases removed from V and 1 base from J, the gap between germline ends came to 12 bases. CDR3 sequence (DNA): TGTGCCAGCAGTCGGACAAGCGCGAACACTGAAGCTTTCTTT. It is translated as CASSRTSANTEAFF.

In this sample, this clonotype turned up a few times. This chain joins TRBV6-1 and TRBJ1-2; D perhaps matches TRBD1 (6 bases). The germline CDR1 and CDR2 sequences are MNHNS and SASEGT. This CDR3 has 14 amino acids. V was clipped by 5 bases and J by 5 bases, with 15 bases between them. The CDR3 spells CASSTRRTVYGYTF. The DNA for the CDR3 is TGTGCCAGCAGTACCCGGAGGACAGTGTATGGCTACACCTTC.

J is TRBJ2-7 and V is TRBV2, with D unclear. V was trimmed by 7 bases and J by 6 bases, leaving 10 bases between them. The CDR3 is 11 amino acids. CDR1 is SNHLY and CDR2 is FYNNEI in the germline V gene. CDR3 region: CASTGLVEQYF. DNA for the CDR3: TGTGCCAGCACAGGCCTTGTCGAGCAGTACTTC.

V usage is TRBV9 and J usage is TRBJ1-1; the match to TRBD1 covers 7 bases. Germline loops: CDR1 SGDLS, CDR2 YYNGEE. V trimming: 3 bases; J trimming: 6 bases; junction bases outside the gene matches: 8. The length of the CDR3 is 14 residues. The CDR3 DNA is TGTGCCAGCAGCGCAAAATCCGGGACAGCTGAAGCTTTCTTT. It translates to CASSAKSGTAEAFF.

V is TRBV5-1 and J is TRBJ2-7, with a weak D call TRBD2 (6 bases). The CDR3 loop spans 14 amino acids. The germline V gene encodes CDR1 SGHRS and CDR2 YFSETQ. V shed 0 bases and J shed 2 bases, with 9 bases lying between them. The CDR3 DNA reads TGCGCCAGCAGCTTGGGGACTATTCCCTACGAGCAGTACTTC. This encodes CASSLGTIPYEQYF.

This chain joins TRBV20-1 and TRBJ2-3, with 9 bases aligning to TRBD2. The germline gives CDR1 DFQATT, CDR2 SNEGSKA (reference sequence). Trimming removed 3 bases from V and 1 base from J; junction bases left unmatched: 14. This CDR3 has 18 amino acids. The DNA for the CDR3 is TGCAGTGCTAGCTCAACGAATAGCGGGAGTGTTGGCACAGATACGCAGTATTTT. Translated: CSASSTNSGSVGTDTQYF.

This chain uses TRBV5-1 with TRBJ2-7, with TRBD2 matching over 14 bases. J lost 3 bases, V lost 3 bases, and 8 bases had no gene match. The CDR3 loop spans 17 amino acids. The V gene's germline CDR1 is SGHRS and CDR2 YFSETQ. CDR3 region: CASSYGLAGGGGYEQYF. The DNA of the CDR3 is TGCGCCAGCAGCTACGGACTAGCGGGAGGAGGGGGCTACGAGCAGTACTTC. The full variable domain, its missing parts supplied by reference TRBV5-1 and TRBJ2-7, is KAGVTQTPRYLIKTRGQQVTLSCSPISGHRSVSWYQQTPGQGLQFLFEYFSETQRNKGNFPGRFSGRQFSNSRSEMNVSTLELGDSALYLCASSYGLAGGGGYEQYFGPGTRLTVT.

V usage is TRBV25-1 and J usage is TRBJ1-5; D remains unclear. This CDR3 spans 13 amino acids. Per germline, CDR1 MGHDK and CDR2 SYGVNS. With 8 bases removed from V and 0 bases from J, the gap between germline ends came to 8 bases. CDR3 coding DNA: TGTGCCAGCTCTACGAATAGCAATCAGCCCCAGCATTTT. Its protein product is CASSTNSNQPQHF.

This clonotype was recorded only once. The chain has TRBV20-1 and TRBJ1-4, with 8 positions matching TRBD1. CDR1 and CDR2 (germline): DFQATT, SNEGSKA (reference sequence). The CDR3 spans 11 residues. The DNA for the CDR3 is TGCGGACGACAGGGGAAACAAAAACTGTTTTTT. This translates into CGRQGKQKLFF.

This clonotype was seen once. The V call is TRBV28, the J call TRBJ2-1; maybe TRBD2 (5 bases). Looked up from germline, CDR1 is MDHEN and CDR2 is SYDVKM. The CDR3 is made up of 17 amino acids. The germline V and J ends were trimmed by 1 base and 8 bases, with 21 bases remaining between them. Written as DNA, the CDR3 is TGTGCCAGCAGTTTATCGGGTTTGCGTCGGGGTCAGGATGAGCAGTTCTTC. This gives the protein CASSLSGLRRGQDEQFF.

V usage is TRBV29-1 and J usage is TRBJ2-1; TRBD2 matches 14 bases. V lost 6 bases to trimming and J lost 8 bases; unmatched junction nucleotides: 6. There are 14 residues in the CDR3. The germline V gene has CDR1 SQVTM and CDR2 ANQGSEA. This CDR3 is CSVATSGRAHEQFF. DNA for the CDR3: TGCAGCGTGGCGACTAGCGGGAGGGCCCATGAGCAGTTCTTC.

The rearrangement links TRBV4-1 to TRBJ1-2; 7 bases map to TRBD1. The CDR3 is made up of 14 amino acids. The germline CDR1 and CDR2 sequences are MGHRA and YSYEKL. The V gene end was trimmed by 4 bases and the J gene end by 3 bases; junction bases not matched to a gene: 5. Here the CDR3 reads CASSRPGQYYGYTF. The CDR3 DNA is TGCGCCAGCAGCCGCCCGGGACAGTACTATGGCTACACCTTC.

This clonotype appeared a single time. The genes are TRBV20-1 and TRBJ2-5, with D possibly called TRBD1 or TRBD2 (6 bases each). The CDR3 has 13 residues. Germline CDR1 reads DFQATT; CDR2 reads SNEGSKA (reference sequence). Trimming cost V 6 bases and J 5 bases, with 16 bases left between them. The CDR3 spells CSAIGRGRETQYF. In nucleotides, the CDR3 is TGCAGTGCCATTGGTCGGGGGCGGGAGACCCAGTACTTC.

The table lists this clonotype with a count of one. The chain employs TRBV18 and TRBJ1-3; 7 positions match TRBD1. CDR1 is KGHSH and CDR2 is LQKENI in the germline V gene. V lost 5 bases to trimming and J lost 4 bases; unmatched junction nucleotides: 5. The CDR3 sequence is 14 residues long. For the CDR3, the DNA is TGTGCCAGCTCAGTCACAGGGGAAGGAAACACCATATATTTT. Its translation is CASSVTGEGNTIYF.

DNA for the CDR3: TGTGCCAGCAGTTACGGACCGACAGACTATGGCTACACCTTC. Translating it yields CASSYGPTDYGYTF. The rearrangement links TRBV28 to TRBJ1-2; D may be TRBD1 (5 bases). Germline CDR1 MDHEN, CDR2 SYDVKM. This CDR3 contains 14 residues. V lost 4 bases to trimming and J lost 3 bases, with 12 bases between them.

The chain carries TRBV9 and TRBJ2-3; TRBD2 matches at 7 bases. CDR1 is SGDLS, CDR2 YYNGEE, per germline. The CDR3 is made up of 15 amino acids. V trimming: 1 base; J trimming: 8 bases; junction bases outside the gene matches: 10. As DNA, the CDR3 is TGTGCCAGCAGCGTATCTAGCGGAACCCCGAGTACGCAGTATTTT. This gives the protein CASSVSSGTPSTQYF.